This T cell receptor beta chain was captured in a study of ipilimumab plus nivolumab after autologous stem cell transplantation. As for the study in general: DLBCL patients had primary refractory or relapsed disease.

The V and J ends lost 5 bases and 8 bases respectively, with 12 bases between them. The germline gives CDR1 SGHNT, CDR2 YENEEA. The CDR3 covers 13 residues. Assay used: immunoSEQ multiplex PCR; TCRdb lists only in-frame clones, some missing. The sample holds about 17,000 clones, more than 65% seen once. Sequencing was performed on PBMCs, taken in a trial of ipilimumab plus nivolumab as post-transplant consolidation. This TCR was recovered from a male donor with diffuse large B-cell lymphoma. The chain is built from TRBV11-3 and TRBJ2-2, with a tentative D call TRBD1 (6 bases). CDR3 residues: CASSTGTTGELFF. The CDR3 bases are TGTGCCAGCAGCACCGGGACAACTGGGGAGCTGTTTTTT.